The 17 T cell receptor beta chains listed next were all sequenced from one sample in a study of OX40 agonist ivuxolimab in advanced cancers. Sequenced by immunoSEQ multiplex PCR; TCRdb stores in-frame clones only, minus some. In the table there are over 55,000 clones, 91% of which are singletons. This material consisted of CD4+ or CD8+ T cells sorted from blood, taken in a trial of the OX40 agonist ivuxolimab. Receptors originate from an adult with an advanced solid tumor such as melanoma, head and neck, liver or kidney cancer.

V gene TRBV6-5 combines with J gene TRBJ2-7; 7 nucleotides line up with TRBD2. The CDR3 length is 11 residues. Germline CDR1 reads MNHEY; CDR2 reads SVGAGI. The junction had 3 bases not matched to a gene; V was cut back by 7 bases and J by 6 bases. CDR3 sequence (DNA): TGTGCCAGCACGACGGGAGGCGAGCAGTACTTC. It translates to CASTTGGEQYF.

The J gene is TRBJ2-1, the V gene TRBV27; 11 positions match TRBD2. V dropped 7 bases and J dropped 7; count of bases not matched to a gene: 9. The CDR3 spans 15 residues. CDR1 is MNHEY, CDR2 SMNVEV, per germline (reference sequence). The CDR3 region has the DNA TGTGCCAGCACCCTGATAGCGGGAGGGTTAAATGAGCAGTTCTTC. This sequence encodes CASTLIAGGLNEQFF.

The chain has TRBV5-6 and TRBJ2-4, with D unresolved. This CDR3 comprises 15 residues. The V gene's germline CDR1 is SGHDT and CDR2 YYEEEE. The V end was cut by 2 bases, the J end by 0 bases, with 9 bases between. As DNA, the CDR3 is TGTGCCAGCAGCTTACCCCGGCGAGCCAAAAACATTCAGTACTTC. Its translation: CASSLPRRAKNIQYF.

CDR3 DNA sequence: TGCAGCGTTGAGGGACTAGCGCCAAGCTCCTACAATGAGCAGTTCTTC. It is translated as CSVEGLAPSSYNEQFF. The genes are TRBV29-1 and TRBJ2-1; TRBD2 matches at 10 bases. This CDR3 region has 16 residues. From germline, CDR1 is SQVTM and CDR2 ANQGSEA. V shed 3 bases and J 0 bases; nucleotides not matched to a gene: 5.

This sequence joins TRBV7-8 and TRBJ2-2, with D hard to call. Germline assignment: CDR1 SGHVS and CDR2 FQNEAQ. Trimming pared 5 bases from V and 4 bases from J, leaving 17 bases between. The CDR3 totals 16 residues. CDR3 DNA sequence: TGTGCCAGCAGCCACCCCTTCATTCCGGGCACCGGGGAGCTGTTTTTT. Translating it yields CASSHPFIPGTGELFF.

The V gene is TRBV11-2, the J gene TRBJ2-7; TRBD1 is a possible D gene (6 bases). Germline lookup yields CDR1 SGHAT and CDR2 FQNNGV. V was cut by 5 bases and J by 5 bases, with 13 bases left in between. The CDR3 sequence is 13 residues long. In DNA, the CDR3 is TGTGCCAGCAGCACCACAGGGTCCAACGAGCAGTACTTC. It encodes CASSTTGSNEQYF.

As to this clone: The sample holds other DNA sequences that translate to the same CDR3. This chain joins TRBV27 and TRBJ2-3, with D tentatively TRBD2 (5 bases). This CDR3 spans 13 amino acids. Deletions cut 2 bases from V and 3 bases from J, with 6 bases between. Germline values: CDR1 MNHEY, CDR2 SMNVEV (reference sequence). CDR3 sequence: CASSLGGTDTQYF. The CDR3 nucleotides are TGTGCCAGCAGTTTAGGAGGAACAGATACGCAGTATTTT.

J is TRBJ2-5 and V is TRBV5-6; D is undetermined. CDR1 is SGHDT and CDR2 is YYEEEE in the germline V gene. Deletions cut 2 bases from V and 5 bases from J, with 4 bases between. The CDR3 is made up of 11 amino acids. CDR3 coding DNA: TGTGCCAGCAGCTTAGATGAGACCCAGTACTTC. It codes for CASSLDETQYF. Full variable domain (missing parts from reference TRBV5-6 and TRBJ2-5): DAGVTQSPTHLIKTRGQQVTLRCSPKSGHDTVSWYQQALGQGPQFIFQYYEEEERQRGNFPDRFSGHQFPNYSSELNVNALLLGDSALYLCASSLDETQYFGPGTRLLVL.

This chain uses TRBV27 with TRBJ2-7, with D possibly being TRBD1 (5 bases). V shed 0 bases and J shed 3 bases, with 9 bases lying between them. Germline V lookup: CDR1 MNHEY, CDR2 SMNVEV (reference sequence). The CDR3 has 14 residues. Here the CDR3 reads CASSLSTGHYEQYF. CDR3 DNA sequence: TGTGCCAGCAGTTTATCAACAGGACACTACGAGCAGTACTTC.

The chain uses TRBV7-9 and TRBJ2-2; tentatively, D is TRBD1 (6 bases). The germline gives CDR1 SEHNR, CDR2 FQNEAQ (reference sequence). V lost 5 bases, J lost 5 bases, and 9 bases lay in between. CDR3 size: 13 residues. The CDR3 nucleotides read TGTGCCAGCAGCGCCGGGACAACCGGGGAGCTGTTTTTT. Translation: CASSAGTTGELFF.

V gene TRBV11-2 combines with J gene TRBJ2-7, with a tentative D call TRBD2 (6 bases). This CDR3 is 14 amino acids long. V shed 2 bases and J shed 2 bases, with 10 bases lying between them. CDR1 is SGHAT and CDR2 is FQNNGV in the germline V gene. CDR3 DNA: TGTGCCAGCAGCTTACCGGGGGAGGCCTACGAGCAGTACTTC. Residues: CASSLPGEAYEQYF.

The CDR3 loop reads CASSLDQDLAYEQYF. For the CDR3, the DNA is TGTGCCAGCAGTTTAGACCAGGACTTAGCCTACGAGCAGTACTTC. The genes are TRBV28 and TRBJ2-7; tentatively, D is TRBD2 (5 bases). Germline loops: CDR1 MDHEN, CDR2 SYDVKM. This CDR3 contains 15 residues. V was cut by 2 bases and J by 2 bases, with 13 bases left in between.

This chain connects TRBV7-8 to TRBJ2-7; D gene unclear. Germline V lookup: CDR1 SGHVS, CDR2 FQNEAQ. V was cut by 3 bases and J by 4 bases, with 10 bases left in between. CDR3 length equals 13 residues. CDR3 region: CASSFLPGYEQYF. The CDR3 DNA reads TGTGCCAGCAGCTTCCTTCCCGGTTACGAGCAGTACTTC.

This chain joins TRBV27 and TRBJ2-1; D call uncertain. Trimming shortened V by 1 base and J by 2 bases, and 9 bases separated the two germline ends. The germline gives CDR1 MNHEY, CDR2 SMNVEV (reference sequence). This CDR3 spans 15 amino acids. Written as DNA, the CDR3 is TGTGCCAGCAGTTTATTTGACAAGACCTACAATGAGCAGTTCTTC. Translated, it gives CASSLFDKTYNEQFF.

The chain joins TRBV29-1 to TRBJ2-3; TRBD1 matches at 9 bases. Per the germline V gene, CDR1 is SQVTM and CDR2 is ANQGSEA. Trimming cost V 6 bases and J 1 base; bases outside gene matches: 2. This CDR3 is built from 13 residues. The CDR3 protein is CSVTGGGTDTQYF. CDR3 coding DNA: TGCAGCGTCACAGGGGGCGGCACAGATACGCAGTATTTT.

This chain joins TRBV2 and TRBJ2-3, with TRBD1 as a possible D gene (7 bases). CDR3 size: 16 residues. The germline V gene encodes CDR1 SNHLY and CDR2 FYNNEI. V dropped 7 bases and J dropped 1 base, with 18 bases sitting between them. The CDR3, as DNA: TGTGCCAGCATCCCGGAGGAGGGGGCTCGCACAGATACGCAGTATTTT. This encodes CASIPEEGARTDTQYF.

The CDR3 DNA sequence: TGTGCCAGCAGTGAATTTTTCGGCAGGGGCTACGAGCAGTACTTC. It yields the protein CASSEFFGRGYEQYF. The chain joins TRBV2 to TRBJ2-7; tentatively, D is TRBD1 (6 bases). Trimming shortened V by 2 bases and J by 3 bases, and 14 bases separated the two germline ends. The CDR3 has 15 residues. CDR1 is SNHLY, CDR2 FYNNEI, per germline. Supplemented by reference TRBV2 and TRBJ2-7, the full variable domain reads EPEVTQTPSHQVTQMGQEVILRCVPISNHLYFYWYRQILGQKVEFLVSFYNNEISEKSEIFDDQFSVERPDGSNFTLKIRSTKLEDSAMYFCASSEFFGRGYEQYFGPGTRLTVT.